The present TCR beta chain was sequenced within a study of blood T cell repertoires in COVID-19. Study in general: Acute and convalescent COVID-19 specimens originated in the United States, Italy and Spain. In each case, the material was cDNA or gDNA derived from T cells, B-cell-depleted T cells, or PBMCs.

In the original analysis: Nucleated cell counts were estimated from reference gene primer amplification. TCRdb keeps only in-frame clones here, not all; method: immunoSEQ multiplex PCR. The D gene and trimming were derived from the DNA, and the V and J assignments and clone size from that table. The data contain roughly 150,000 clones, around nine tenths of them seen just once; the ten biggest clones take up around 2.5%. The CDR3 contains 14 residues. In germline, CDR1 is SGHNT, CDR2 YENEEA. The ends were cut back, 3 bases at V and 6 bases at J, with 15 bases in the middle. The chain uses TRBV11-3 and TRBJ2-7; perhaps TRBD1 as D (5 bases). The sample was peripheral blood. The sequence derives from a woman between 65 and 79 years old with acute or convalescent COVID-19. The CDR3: CASSLYDRGCEQYV. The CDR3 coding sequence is TGTGCCAGCAGCTTGTACGATAGGGGTTGCGAGCAGTACGTC.